This TCR beta chain appears in the sequencing data of a study of blood T cell repertoires in COVID-19. Study information: Acute and convalescent COVID-19 specimens originated in the United States, Italy and Spain.

This CDR3 is 16 amino acids long. The germline V and J ends were trimmed by 0 bases and 2 bases, with 9 bases remaining between them. Per germline, CDR1 SGHNT and CDR2 YYREEE (reference sequence). Study processing details: Reference gene primer amplification gave estimated nucleated cell counts. Sequencing used immunoSEQ multiplex PCR; TCRdb keeps in-frame clones, though not all of them. The V and J calls and clone size come from that table; D and trimming were worked out from the DNA. The sample lists about 65,000 clones, over 80% seen once, with just over 40% in the top ten. The receptor comes from a human donor in a cohort sampled during active COVID-19. Sequenced: peripheral blood. This chain uses TRBV5-4 with TRBJ2-6; D remains unclear. In DNA form, the CDR3 reads TGTGCCAGCAGCTTGGCTTCGGCGGCTGGGGCCAACGTCCTGACTTTC. Its translation: CASSLASAAGANVLTF.